These 3 T cell receptor beta chains were all obtained from the same sample, sequenced in a study of T cell repertoires in cytomegalovirus infection. Antigen specificity for these receptors is unknown. One entry per CDR3 protein results from TCRdb running MiXCR on the reads. The sample has around 800,000 distinct CDR3 sequences; approximately 32% are singletons. Material: cultured CD8+ T cells from PBMCs, obtained from culture after CMV antigen stimulation. These receptors originate from a human donor in good health (CMV status not recorded). Some clones in this sample may be carry-over from other donors' samples.

The rearrangement links TRBV20-1 to TRBJ1-2; D remains unclear. The CDR3 runs 11 residues. The germline V gene encodes CDR1 DFQATT and CDR2 SNEGSKA (reference sequence). V was cut by 3 bases and J by 4 bases, with 6 bases left in between. DNA of the CDR3: TGCAGTGCTAGGGGGTTCTATGGCTACACCTTC. Translation gives CSARGFYGYTF.

The chain has TRBV11-2 and TRBJ2-7, with TRBD1 matching over 7 bases. CDR1 and CDR2 from the germline V gene are SGHAT and FQNNGV. This CDR3 has 15 amino acids. V lost 5 bases, J lost 2 bases, and 9 bases stayed unmatched. The DNA for the CDR3 is TGTGCCAGCAGCACTCGGGACAGACCTCCCTACGAGCAGTACTTC. Its protein product is CASSTRDRPPYEQYF.

The chain is built from TRBV6-5 and TRBJ1-5, with 7 bases aligning to TRBD1. V lost 5 bases, J lost 4 bases, and 8 bases stayed unmatched. CDR3 length: 15 amino acids. CDR1 is MNHEY and CDR2 is SVGAGI in the germline V gene. The CDR3 coding sequence is TGTGCCAGCAGTCCCGGGACAGATATTAATCAGCCCCAGCATTTT. This gives the protein CASSPGTDINQPQHF.